The 31 T cell receptor beta chains listed next were all sequenced from one sample in a study of T cells in Graves' hyperthyroidism and ophthalmopathy. From RNA transcripts, TCR beta CDR3 regions were amplified. The TCR CDR3 was amplified in a first-round RT-PCR using the HTBI primer set. TCRdb independently ran MiXCR on the multiplex PCR reads; one entry per CDR3 protein. The data show some 400,000 distinct CDR3 sequences, roughly 13% seen once. Sequences were obtained from blood. The receptors were gathered from a man aged 30-40 years with Graves' hyperthyroidism that later progressed to Graves' ophthalmopathy.

The rearrangement links TRBV29-1 to TRBJ2-7, with TRBD1 matching 8 bases. The J segment lost 2 bases and the V segment lost 6 bases, leaving 6 bases of the junction unmatched. The CDR3 totals 13 residues. Germline V gene data show CDR1 as SQVTM and CDR2 as ANQGSEA. The CDR3 bases are TGCAGCGTCCTAGGACAGGGAACCTACGAGCAGTACTTC. It encodes CSVLGQGTYEQYF.

This clonotype was detected many times. V and J are TRBV6-1 and TRBJ2-5; D not resolved. The germline CDR1 and CDR2 sequences are MNHNS and SASEGT. Trimming pared 4 bases from V and 3 bases from J, leaving 9 bases between. This CDR3 is built from 13 residues. CDR3 in DNA: TGTGCCAGCAGTGGCACACGGGAAGAGACCCAGTACTTC. Residues: CASSGTREETQYF.

J is TRBJ2-5 and V is TRBV30; 7 nucleotides align to TRBD1. Germline V gene sequence: CDR1 GTSNPN, CDR2 SVGIG (reference sequence). The CDR3 loop spans 14 amino acids. V lost 8 bases and J lost 4; bases outside the gene matches: 13. DNA for the CDR3: TGTGCCATCATGCCGGGACAGCGAATAGAGACCCAGTACTTC. Its protein product is CAIMPGQRIETQYF.

This clonotype showed up just a few times. This chain uses TRBV7-8 with TRBJ2-1; 7 nucleotides match TRBD2. The CDR3 is 17 amino acids. The V segment lost 5 bases and the J segment 7 bases; nucleotides outside the gene matches: 17. Looked up from germline, CDR1 is SGHVS and CDR2 is FQNEAQ. The CDR3, as DNA: TGTGCCAGCAGCCTAAAAATCCCGGGACTAAAAAGGAATGAGCAGTTCTTC. Its protein is CASSLKIPGLKRNEQFF. Combining the CDR3 with reference TRBV7-8 and TRBJ2-1 gives the whole variable domain GAGVSQSPRYKVAKRGQDVALRCDPISGHVSLFWYQQALGQGPEFLTYFQNEAQLDKSGLPSDRFFAERPEGSVSTLKIQRTQQEDSAVYLCASSLKIPGLKRNEQFFGPGTRLTVL.

This clonotype was observed at least ten times. V and J are TRBV7-9 and TRBJ1-1; possibly TRBD1 for D (6 bases). The germline V gene has CDR1 SEHNR and CDR2 FQNEAQ (reference sequence). V lost 1 base and J 7 bases, leaving 19 bases between the germline ends. CDR3 size: 16 residues. CDR3 nucleotides: TGTGCCAGCAGCTTAGATGGCGGGTGGACAGCTATTGAAGCTTTCTTT. It yields the protein CASSLDGGWTAIEAFF. Drawing the rest from reference TRBV7-9 and TRBJ1-1, the complete variable domain is DTGVSQNPRHKITKRGQNVTFRCDPISEHNRLYWYRQTLGQGPEFLTYFQNEAQLEKSRLLSDRFSAERPKGSFSTLEIQRTEQGDSAMYLCASSLDGGWTAIEAFFGQGTRLTVV.

At least ten counts were recorded for this clonotype. This rearrangement joins TRBV7-9 to TRBJ2-3; possible D gene TRBD2, 6 bases. The CDR3 has 15 residues. Per germline, CDR1 SEHNR and CDR2 FQNEAQ (reference sequence). Trimming took 6 bases from V and 9 from J, leaving 22 bases between them. This chain's CDR3 is CASSPPAGYSGTQYF. CDR3 nucleotides: TGTGCCAGCAGTCCCCCGGCGGGGTACTCGGGGACGCAGTATTTT.

This clonotype was found many times. The genes are TRBV7-2 and TRBJ2-3; 9 bases fit TRBD1. Germline CDR1 SGHTA, CDR2 FQGNSA. The CDR3 runs to 15 residues. The V gene end was trimmed by 7 bases and the J gene end by 3 bases; junction bases not matched to a gene: 8. The chain's CDR3 is CASIPRDRATDTQYF. As DNA, the CDR3 is TGTGCCAGCATCCCCCGGGACAGGGCGACAGATACGCAGTATTTT.

This clonotype was counted between two and nine times. The chain recombines TRBV6-1 with TRBJ2-7; D not resolved. V dropped 1 base and J dropped 3 bases, with 13 bases sitting between them. The CDR3 is 15 residues long. The germline gives CDR1 MNHNS, CDR2 SASEGT. The CDR3 sequence is CASSEEVLLGYEQYF. CDR3 in DNA: TGTGCCAGCAGTGAAGAGGTATTATTGGGCTACGAGCAGTACTTC.

The sample holds many counts of this clonotype. The chain combines TRBV27 with TRBJ2-1; D remains ambiguous. V shed 1 base and J shed 3 bases, with 10 bases lying between them. The CDR3 covers 15 residues. Germline CDR1 is MNHEY and CDR2 is SMNVEV (reference sequence). The CDR3 DNA sequence: TGTGCCAGCAGTTTATTAGGACGGATCTACAATGAGCAGTTCTTC. Its protein is CASSLLGRIYNEQFF.

A remark on this clonotype: A read error is likely, as this CDR3 ends without the conserved phenylalanine or tryptophan. V and J are TRBV29-1 and TRBJ2-1, with 9 bases fitting TRBD1. The trim removed 4 bases at V and 2 bases at J, leaving 9 bases unmatched. From germline, CDR1 is SQVTM and CDR2 ANQGSEA. The CDR3 runs 16 residues. CDR3 coding DNA: TGCAGCGTTGTCCTCACCCGGGACAGGGCCTACAATGAGCAGTTCCTC. Translating gives CSVVLTRDRAYNEQFL.

Remarks on this clonotype: A single base separates this from a much larger clone, so it may be a read error. The chain joins TRBV2 to TRBJ1-2, with 7 bases fitting TRBD1. V lost 6 bases to trimming and J lost 6 bases; unmatched junction nucleotides: 7. The CDR3 extends over 13 amino acids. Germline lookup yields CDR1 SNHLY and CDR2 FYNNEI. CDR3 sequence (DNA): TGTGCCAGCAGAGTAACAGGGGACAATGGCTACACCTTC. It codes for CASRVTGDNGYTF.

The genes are TRBV2 and TRBJ1-1; TRBD1 is a possible D gene (6 bases). Germline CDR1 is SNHLY and CDR2 is FYNNEI. CDR3 length: 16 amino acids. Trimming took 3 bases from V and 4 from J, leaving 18 bases between them. The CDR3 DNA follows: TGTGCCAGCAGTGAGACCACGGGGGCGCGGAGCACTGAAGCTTTCTTT. It translates to CASSETTGARSTEAFF.

This clonotype was seen many times. CDR3 sequence (DNA): TGTGCCATCTCGGGGGTAATCTATGGCTACACCTTC. Its translation: CAISGVIYGYTF. V is TRBV28 and J is TRBJ1-2; D possibly corresponds to TRBD1 (5 bases). Germline CDR1 reads MDHEN; CDR2 reads SYDVKM. The CDR3 is 12 residues long. Trimming pared 10 bases from V and 4 bases from J, leaving 13 bases between.

This chain links TRBV27 with TRBJ2-6; D is undetermined. The length of the CDR3 is 15 residues. Germline V lookup: CDR1 MNHEY, CDR2 SMNVEV (reference sequence). Trimming left V 6 bases short and J 0 bases short, with 9 bases between. The CDR3 coding sequence is TGTGCCAGCAGCTCTGGGATCTCTGGGGCCAACGTCCTGACTTTC. Residues: CASSSGISGANVLTF. The full variable domain, with the rest looked up from reference TRBV27 and TRBJ2-6, is EAQVTQNPRYLITVTGKKLTVTCSQNMNHEYMSWYRQDPGLGLRQIYYSMNVEVTDKGDVPEGYKVSRKEKRNFPLILESPSPNQTSLYFCASSSGISGANVLTFGAGSRLTVL.

Points on this clonotype: At one of its ends the junction is not consistent with the germline gene, which may arise from a read error. V is TRBV2 and J is TRBJ2-7; either TRBD1 or TRBD2 may fit D (5 bases each). This CDR3 is built from 13 residues. Germline values: CDR1 SNHLY, CDR2 FYNNEI. The CDR3 nucleotides are TGTGCCAGCAGCGTCTTCGGGACCGTAGAGCGGTACTTC. Translation: CASSVFGTVERYF.

This clonotype has at least ten counts. The chain couples TRBV28 to TRBJ2-5, with D perhaps given as TRBD1 or TRBD2 (5 bases each). Germline V gene data show CDR1 as MDHEN and CDR2 as SYDVKM. The CDR3 has 11 residues. Trimming removed 8 bases at V and 12 bases at J, with 16 bases between. The CDR3 DNA follows: TGTGCCAGCGGTCGGGGCCAGGTTGAGTACTTC. Protein product: CASGRGQVEYF.

A few counts support this clonotype. V and J are TRBV6-6 and TRBJ2-7, with 7 positions matching TRBD2. Trimming cost V 2 bases and J 0 bases; bases outside gene matches: 4. CDR3 length: 15 residues. CDR1 and CDR2 from the germline V gene are MNHNY and SVGAGI (reference sequence). The DNA for the CDR3 is TGTGCCAGCAGTTACCAAGCGGGGAGCTCCTACGAGCAGTACTTC. It specifies CASSYQAGSSYEQYF.

About this clonotype itself: Since a much larger clone is just one base distant, this may be a read error. The J gene is TRBJ1-1, the V gene TRBV30, with D possibly matching TRBD1 (5 bases). Deletions cut 2 bases from V and 6 bases from J, with 16 bases between. The CDR3 covers 14 residues. Per the germline V gene, CDR1 is GTSNPN and CDR2 is SVGIG (reference sequence). CDR3 coding DNA: TGTGCCTGGAGTTCCGGGGGGGATCACGCTGAAGCTTTCTTT. Translation: CAWSSGGDHAEAFF. The full variable domain, completed using reference TRBV30 and TRBJ1-1, is SQTIHQWPATLVQPVGSPLSLECTVEGTSNPNLYWYRQAAGRGLQLLFYSVGIGQISSEVPQNLSASRPQDRQFILSSKKLLLSDSGFYLCAWSSGGDHAEAFFGQGTRLTVV.

A few counts support this clonotype. V gene TRBV12-3 or TRBV12-4 combines with J gene TRBJ1-2; D not certain. This CDR3 region has 15 residues. V lost 8 bases, J lost 1 base, and 17 bases lay in between. The DNA for the CDR3 is TGTGCCAGCCCAGGCCCCGTACAGCATAACTATGGCTACACCTTC. It is translated as CASPGPVQHNYGYTF.

This clonotype was detected many times. The chain combines TRBV5-1 with TRBJ1-1, with a weak D call TRBD1 (5 bases). Germline V gives CDR1 SGHRS, CDR2 YFSETQ. The CDR3 extends over 15 amino acids. V was trimmed by 0 bases and J by 4 bases, leaving 13 bases between them. The CDR3 here is CASSLAGGISTEAFF. The CDR3 DNA reads as TGCGCCAGCAGCTTGGCCGGGGGTATAAGCACTGAAGCTTTCTTT.

Turning to this clonotype: A junction boundary mismatches the germline segment, possibly from a read error. The genes are TRBV27 and TRBJ1-1; no firm D call. The CDR3 extends over 15 amino acids. Per the germline V gene, CDR1 is MNHEY and CDR2 is SMNVEV (reference sequence). The chain's CDR3 is CASSLGFVDGSEASF. CDR3 bases: TGTGCCAGCAGTTTGGGGTTTGTCGACGGATCTGAAGCTTCCTTT.

Ten or more counts support this clonotype. This chain joins TRBV11-2 and TRBJ2-1; D is tentatively TRBD1 or TRBD2 (5 bases each). Germline loops: CDR1 SGHAT, CDR2 FQNNGV. CDR3 length: 15 amino acids. V gave up 5 bases and J gave up 6 bases, with 17 bases separating them. The CDR3 DNA is TGTGCCAGCAGCATCCGGGGCGGGTACGGCAATGAGCAGTTCTTC. Translating gives CASSIRGGYGNEQFF.

V usage is TRBV18 and J usage is TRBJ2-7, with 10 nucleotides matching TRBD1. Germline CDR1 reads KGHSH; CDR2 reads LQKENI. The J segment lost 5 bases and the V segment lost 3 bases, leaving 4 bases of the junction unmatched. The CDR3 totals 14 residues. CDR3 residues: CASSPRDRGDEQYF. The CDR3, as DNA: TGTGCCAGCTCACCGCGGGACAGGGGAGACGAGCAGTACTTC.

This clonotype was observed a few times. The rearrangement joins TRBV20-1 to TRBJ1-4; tentative D call: TRBD1 (5 bases). CDR1 and CDR2 (germline): DFQATT, SNEGSKA (reference sequence). Trimming shortened V by 5 bases and J by 5 bases, and 9 bases separated the two germline ends. The CDR3 is made up of 12 amino acids. The CDR3 nucleotides read TGCAGTGCTCCAGACAGAAATGAAAAACTGTTTTTT. Its translation: CSAPDRNEKLFF.

This clonotype was seen many times. The genes are TRBV6-5 and TRBJ1-1, with D perhaps TRBD1 (5 bases). The CDR3 spans 13 residues. V was cut by 4 bases and J by 5 bases, with 11 bases left in between. The germline CDR1 and CDR2 sequences are MNHEY and SVGAGI. Written as DNA, the CDR3 is TGTGCCAGCAGTTGGCCGCGGGGGACTGAAGCTTTCTTT. This translates into CASSWPRGTEAFF.

This chain joins TRBV30 and TRBJ2-2; TRBD2 aligns across 9 bases. Germline CDR1 reads GTSNPN; CDR2 reads SVGIG (reference sequence). The CDR3 has 15 residues. CDR3 in amino acids: CALGGGARNTGELFF. Here the CDR3 DNA reads TGTGCTCTAGGCGGGGGGGCCCGGAACACCGGGGAGCTGTTTTTT.

This clonotype has ten or more counts. The V and J genes are TRBV12-3 or TRBV12-4 and TRBJ1-5; no firm D call. The CDR3 has 14 residues. V lost 2 bases and J lost 4, with 9 bases in between. The CDR3: CASSLNEGNQPQHF. The CDR3 DNA follows: TGTGCCAGCAGTTTAAACGAAGGGAATCAGCCCCAGCATTTT.

This clonotype was seen at least ten times. The chain has TRBV3-1 and TRBJ2-1, with D possibly matching TRBD1 (6 bases). CDR3 length equals 15 residues. The V end was cut by 0 bases, the J end by 4 bases, with 10 bases between. Germline loops: CDR1 LGHDT, CDR2 YNNKEL (reference sequence). CDR3 nucleotide sequence: TGTGCCAGCAGCCAAGACCCTACAGGGTACAATGAGCAGTTCTTC. It encodes CASSQDPTGYNEQFF.

The chain is built from TRBV28 and TRBJ2-1; the match to TRBD2 covers 9 bases. V was clipped by 7 bases and J by 2 bases; unmatched bases: 6. The CDR3 totals 15 residues. Germline V gene sequence: CDR1 MDHEN, CDR2 SYDVKM. In DNA, the CDR3 is TGTGCCAGCAATCAAGCGGGGGGCGCCTACAATGAGCAGTTCTTC. This encodes CASNQAGGAYNEQFF.

This clonotype was observed at least ten times. The chain has TRBV5-1 and TRBJ2-7; tentatively, D is TRBD2 (5 bases). Germline V gene sequence: CDR1 SGHRS, CDR2 YFSETQ. V lost 0 bases, J lost 0 bases, and 10 bases lay in between. This CDR3 is built from 15 residues. In DNA form, the CDR3 reads TGCGCCAGCAGCTTGGGCCGGGAATCCTCCTACGAGCAGTACTTC. Residues: CASSLGRESSYEQYF.

The rearrangement joins TRBV4-1 to TRBJ2-7, with D tentatively TRBD1 or TRBD2 (5 bases each). V was shortened by 0 bases and J by 2 bases, with 8 bases between the two germline ends. Germline assignment: CDR1 MGHRA and CDR2 YSYEKL. The CDR3 is made up of 14 amino acids. The DNA for the CDR3 is TGCGCCAGCAGCCAAGAGGGACGGACCTACGAGCAGTACTTC. Protein product: CASSQEGRTYEQYF.